These 5 T cell receptor beta chains were all obtained from the same sample, sequenced in a study of stem cell transplantation in POMP-related autoinflammatory disease. TCRdb's table, derived via immunoSEQ multiplex PCR, lists solely in-frame clones and lacks some. The sample contains more than 8,500 clones, roughly 77% of which appear only once. Sequencing was performed on CD4+ T cells from PBMCs, taken after stem cell transplantation. These receptors originate from a human patient with POMP-related autoinflammation and immune dysregulation (PRAID). The graft donor may have contributed some T cells.

This clone was seen only a few times. The chain employs TRBV7-8 and TRBJ2-2; tentatively, D is TRBD1 (5 bases). The CDR3 loop spans 16 amino acids. Trimming took off 3 bases at V and 1 base at J, with 12 bases between the two ends. Germline loops: CDR1 SGHVS, CDR2 FQNEAQ. CDR3 in amino acids: CASSFLRTQNTGELFF. CDR3 bases: TGTGCCAGCAGCTTCCTTAGGACACAGAACACCGGGGAGCTGTTTTTT.

The CDR3: CASSQDPQGRNTIYF. CDR3 DNA: TGCGCCAGCAGCCAAGACCCACAGGGTAGAAACACCATATATTTT. J is TRBJ1-3 and V is TRBV4-3, with D perhaps matching TRBD1 (6 bases). This CDR3 has 15 residues. V was shortened by 0 bases and J by 5 bases, with 11 bases between the two germline ends. Germline V gives CDR1 LGHNA, CDR2 YSLEER.

CDR3 DNA: TGTGCCAGCAGCCCCACGGGGGGGAGACGACACAATGAGCAGTTCTTC. It codes for CASSPTGGRRHNEQFF. The V call is TRBV7-2, the J call TRBJ2-1; 8 bases align to TRBD2. Unmatched junction bases numbered 11, after V lost 5 bases and J lost 5 bases. The CDR3 extends over 16 amino acids. Germline assignment: CDR1 SGHTA and CDR2 FQGNSA.

The chain links TRBV5-1 to TRBJ2-5, with D maybe TRBD1 (6 bases). Trimming removed 2 bases at V and 1 base at J, with 12 bases between. CDR3 length: 15 residues. Germline V gene lookup returns CDR1 SGHRS and CDR2 YFSETQ. CDR3 amino acids: CASSLGQIPQETQYF. Here the CDR3 DNA reads TGCGCCAGCAGCTTAGGACAGATACCCCAAGAGACCCAGTACTTC.

The J gene is TRBJ2-1, the V gene TRBV15, with TRBD2 matching 8 bases. Germline values: CDR1 LNHNV, CDR2 YYDKDF (reference sequence). The CDR3 consists of 15 residues. After removal of 5 bases from V and 7 bases from J, the junction contained 10 bases not matched to a gene. CDR3 region: CATSLQKAGENEQFF. As DNA, the CDR3 is TGTGCCACCAGCCTTCAGAAAGCGGGAGAGAATGAGCAGTTCTTC.